The 30 T cell receptor beta chains reported below all come from one sample, sequenced in a study of post-analysis software for immune sequencing data. Study-wide results and caveats: Higher frequency in patients than in controls was seen for about five TRBV segments, with TRBV5-6, TRBV5-1 and TRBV20-1 among them.

Presence of unique molecular identifiers characterized the TCR beta cDNA libraries. TCRdb redid the calling of the PCR reads with MiXCR, one entry per CDR3 protein. The profile shows a few hundred thousand distinct CDR3 sequences, 30% to 45% of them singletons. These TCRs are of unknown antigen specificity. Sequencing used blood. The source is a girl aged 10-17 years with multiple sclerosis.

This clonotype was observed a handful of times. A single base separates this from a much larger clone, so it may be a read error. V gene TRBV4-2 combines with J gene TRBJ2-3; D is undetermined. This CDR3 contains 15 residues. Germline CDR1 is LGHNA and CDR2 is YNFKEQ. The CDR3 DNA reads TGTGCCAGCAGCCAAGATGGGGTTCGCACAGATACGCGGTATTTT. It translates to CASSQDGVRTDTRYF.

This chain connects TRBV7-3 to TRBJ2-2, with D tentatively TRBD1 (5 bases). Germline V gene lookup returns CDR1 SGHTA and CDR2 FQGTGA. The CDR3 has 17 residues. V gave up 1 base and J gave up 2 bases, with 14 bases separating them. The CDR3 DNA reads as TGTGCCAGCAGCTTAATATCGTCCAGGGCAAACACCGGGGAGCTGTTTTTT. This codes for CASSLISSRANTGELFF.

At least ten counts were recorded for this clonotype. V gene TRBV4-1 combines with J gene TRBJ2-1, with D uncertain. V was cut by 0 bases and J by 12 bases, with 9 bases left in between. CDR3 length: 12 residues. Germline-derived CDR1 and CDR2 are MGHRA and YSYEKL. The CDR3 sequence is CASSQELSGQFF. The DNA for the CDR3 is TGCGCCAGCAGCCAAGAATTAAGTGGGCAGTTCTTC.

As regards this clonotype: A single base separates this from a much larger clone, so it may be a read error. The chain carries TRBV5-6 and TRBJ1-4; 8 bases are a match to TRBD1. The CDR3 totals 13 residues. Germline lookup yields CDR1 SGHDT and CDR2 YYEEEE. The DNA of the CDR3 is TGTGCCGGCAGCCCGACGACAGGGGACAAACTGTTTTTT. This translates into CAGSPTTGDKLFF.

This clonotype has a count of ten or more. V gene TRBV5-1 combines with J gene TRBJ2-1, with D maybe TRBD1 (6 bases). Trimming took off 0 bases at V and 4 bases at J, with 11 bases between the two ends. The CDR3 covers 15 residues. Germline loops: CDR1 SGHRS, CDR2 YFSETQ. Written as DNA, the CDR3 is TGCGCCAGCAGCTTGGTGGGGACACCTTACAATGAGCAGTTCTTC. Its translation is CASSLVGTPYNEQFF.

This clonotype has just a few counts. This chain joins TRBV28 and TRBJ1-6; 9 bases line up with TRBD1. This CDR3 spans 14 amino acids. Germline V CDR1 and CDR2: MDHEN, SYDVKM. V shed 8 bases, J shed 8 bases, and the junction held 7 bases outside the gene matches. This CDR3 is CASGAGQGDSPLHF. CDR3 DNA sequence: TGTGCCAGCGGGGCGGGACAGGGTGATTCACCCCTCCACTTT.

The V gene is TRBV20-1, the J gene TRBJ2-1, with 10 bases that match TRBD1. J lost 13 bases, V lost 8 bases, and 11 bases had no gene match. This CDR3 region has 12 residues. Per germline, CDR1 DFQATT and CDR2 SNEGSKA (reference sequence). The CDR3 bases are TGCAGTCTCAGGACAGGGGGGAATACCCAGTTCTTC. It codes for CSLRTGGNTQFF.

This clonotype came up a few times. The CDR3: CASFNRDTPRNEQYF. CDR3 bases: TGTGCCAGCTTCAACCGGGACACCCCTCGGAATGAGCAGTACTTC. This chain uses TRBV2 with TRBJ2-5; the D gene is possibly TRBD1 (6 bases). The CDR3 is made up of 15 amino acids. Germline V gene data show CDR1 as SNHLY and CDR2 as FYNNEI. V was pared by 8 bases and J by 11 bases, with 27 bases between.

The gene calls are TRBV5-1 and TRBJ1-4; possible D gene TRBD1, 5 bases. The CDR3 is 16 residues long. Trimming took 8 bases from V and 4 from J, leaving 21 bases between them. Per the germline V gene, CDR1 is SGHRS and CDR2 is YFSETQ. CDR3 region: CASQFTGHFLNEKLFF. The DNA for the CDR3 is TGCGCCAGTCAATTCACAGGACATTTCCTTAATGAAAAACTGTTTTTT.

This clonotype was seen more than once but under ten times. The junction departs from the called germline gene at one end, perhaps through a read error. V gene TRBV5-6 combines with J gene TRBJ1-2, with TRBD1 matching over 7 bases. The CDR3 runs to 14 residues. Looked up from germline, CDR1 is SGHDT and CDR2 is YYEEEE. The DNA of the CDR3 is TGTGCCAGCAGCCCGGGGACAGCTAACTGTGGCTACACCTTC. This gives the protein CASSPGTANCGYTF.

This clonotype has ten or more counts. V and J are TRBV6-2 or TRBV6-3 and TRBJ2-1, with 11 bases lining up with TRBD2. Per the germline V gene, CDR1 is MNHEY and CDR2 is SVGEGT. This CDR3 is 15 amino acids long. V gave up 2 bases and J gave up 7 bases; unmatched junction bases: 4. The CDR3 loop is CASSYELAGVNEQFF. In nucleotides, the CDR3 is TGTGCCAGCAGTTACGAACTAGCGGGAGTGAATGAGCAGTTCTTC.

At least ten counts were recorded for this clonotype. The chain employs TRBV3-1 and TRBJ2-5; TRBD2 might be the D (6 bases). The CDR3 sequence is 12 residues long. Germline V gene data show CDR1 as LGHDT and CDR2 as YNNKEL (reference sequence). Trimming took 3 bases from V and 5 from J, leaving 7 bases between them. The CDR3, as DNA: TGTGCCAGCAGCCATGGAGGGGAGACCCAGTACTTC. It yields the protein CASSHGGETQYF.

This clonotype came up many times. This rearrangement joins TRBV29-1 to TRBJ1-5; D remains unclear. Trimming stripped 4 bases from V and 3 bases from J, with 7 bases between. The CDR3 sequence is 12 residues long. The V gene's germline CDR1 is SQVTM and CDR2 ANQGSEA. The CDR3 DNA is TGCAGCGTTGGGCAGGTCAATCAGCCCCAGCATTTT. Its protein product is CSVGQVNQPQHF. Variable domain in full (rest from reference TRBV29-1 and TRBJ1-5): SAVISQKPSRDICQRGTSLTIQCQVDSQVTMMFWYRQQPGQSLTLIATANQGSEATYESGFVIDKFPISRPNLTFSTLTVSNMSPEDSSIYLCSVGQVNQPQHFGDGTRLSIL.

CDR3 region: CASSLGLAKSTDTQYF. The CDR3 nucleotides are TGCGCCAGCAGCTTGGGACTAGCGAAAAGCACAGATACGCAGTATTTT. The chain is built from TRBV5-1 and TRBJ2-3, with 8 bases aligning to TRBD2. Per the germline V gene, CDR1 is SGHRS and CDR2 is YFSETQ. The junction had 3 bases not matched to a gene; V was cut back by 0 bases and J by 0 bases. This CDR3 has 16 residues. The variable domain in full, completed from reference TRBV5-1 and TRBJ2-3, reads KAGVTQTPRYLIKTRGQQVTLSCSPISGHRSVSWYQQTPGQGLQFLFEYFSETQRNKGNFPGRFSGRQFSNSRSEMNVSTLELGDSALYLCASSLGLAKSTDTQYFGPGTRLTVL.

As for this clonotype: With a much larger clone just one base away, this may be a read error. The chain has TRBV5-1 and TRBJ1-2, with D hard to call. The CDR3 extends over 14 amino acids. CDR1 and CDR2 (germline): SGHRS, YFSETQ. Trimming shortened V by 0 bases and J by 3 bases, and 9 bases separated the two germline ends. In DNA, the CDR3 is TGCGCCAGCAGCTTGGCCGCAGTTGACTATGGCTACACCTTC. Encoded protein: CASSLAAVDYGYTF.

In regard to this clonotype: With a much larger clone just one base away, this may be a read error. V is TRBV6-1 and J is TRBJ2-3; D possibly corresponds to TRBD2 (5 bases). The CDR3 contains 15 residues. The V gene's germline CDR1 is MNHNS and CDR2 SASEGT. The CDR3 loop is CAISDGFEGGDTQYF. CDR3 coding DNA: TGTGCCATCAGTGACGGTTTCGAGGGCGGGGATACGCAGTATTTT.

This clonotype appeared a few times. Given a much more abundant clone one base away, this may be a read error. This chain links TRBV4-1 with TRBJ2-5; 14 bases fit TRBD2. The germline CDR1 and CDR2 sequences are MGHRA and YSYEKL. The J segment lost 7 bases and the V segment lost 3 bases, leaving 4 bases of the junction unmatched. There are 15 residues in the CDR3. CDR3 DNA sequence: TGCGCCAGCAGCCAGGGGACTAGCGGGAGAGGGACCCAGTACTTC. It specifies CASSQGTSGRGTQYF.

The V and J genes are TRBV12-3 or TRBV12-4 and TRBJ2-2; unclear D gene. V lost 3 bases to trimming and J lost 6 bases, with 11 bases between them. This CDR3 spans 14 amino acids. CDR3 protein: CASSFSGLSGELFF. The CDR3 bases are TGTGCCAGCAGTTTTTCCGGGTTATCCGGGGAGCTGTTTTTT.

This chain joins TRBV29-1 and TRBJ2-1; the match to TRBD2 covers 11 bases. This CDR3 is built from 16 residues. V shed 7 bases, J shed 6 bases, and the junction held 14 bases outside the gene matches. Per germline, CDR1 SQVTM and CDR2 ANQGSEA. For the CDR3, the DNA is TGCAGCGCCCTACTAGCGGGGGCGCTTCGTGCCAATGAGCAGTTCTTC. This translates into CSALLAGALRANEQFF.

J is TRBJ1-4 and V is TRBV29-1, with a weak D call TRBD1 (5 bases). V dropped 6 bases and J dropped 4 bases, with 18 bases sitting between them. Germline CDR1 reads SQVTM; CDR2 reads ANQGSEA. The CDR3 runs 15 residues. CDR3 DNA sequence: TGCAGCGTCGGCGAGGGACTGTTCCTTAATGAAAAACTGTTTTTT. Translating gives CSVGEGLFLNEKLFF.

This sequence joins TRBV6-1 and TRBJ2-2, with a tentative D call TRBD2 (6 bases). With 10 bases removed from V and 4 bases from J, the gap between germline ends came to 16 bases. The CDR3 loop spans 14 amino acids. The germline V gene encodes CDR1 MNHNS and CDR2 SASEGT. The CDR3 DNA sequence: TGTGCCATCATGAGGGGAGGCGGCACCGGGGAGCTGTTTTTT. It yields the protein CAIMRGGGTGELFF.

Comments on this clonotype: This could be a read error, since a much larger clone is one nucleotide away. The rearrangement joins TRBV28 to TRBJ2-7; 9 bases are a match to TRBD1. The J call could be wrong; TRBJ2-4 is a better fit for the DNA end. The CDR3 sequence is 15 residues long. The germline V gene encodes CDR1 MDHEN and CDR2 SYDVKM. The CDR3 DNA sequence: TGTGCCGGCAGTCCAGGGGACAGGGCGGGAGACATTCAGTACTTC. Residues: CAGSPGDRAGDIQYF.

This clonotype was seen ten or more times. The rearrangement uses TRBV20-1 and TRBJ2-1; D tentatively reads TRBD1 or TRBD2 (6 bases each). The germline V and J ends were trimmed by 6 bases and 4 bases, with 22 bases remaining between them. The CDR3 totals 16 residues. Germline V gives CDR1 DFQATT, CDR2 SNEGSKA (reference sequence). The CDR3 sequence is CSAKIGGPGEYNEQFF. The CDR3 DNA reads TGCAGTGCCAAGATAGGGGGGCCTGGCGAGTACAATGAGCAGTTCTTC.

DNA for the CDR3: TGTGCCAGCTCATTAGGACAGGGGGGGACGAATGAGCAGTTCTTC. This sequence encodes CASSLGQGGTNEQFF. The V call is TRBV7-2, the J call TRBJ2-1; 10 bases agree with TRBD1. The length of the CDR3 is 15 residues. The germline V gene encodes CDR1 SGHTA and CDR2 FQGNSA. The V and J ends lost 8 bases and 7 bases, in that order; junction bases with no gene match: 11.

This clonotype was seen just once. V is TRBV5-8 and J is TRBJ2-2; D ambiguous. V dropped 2 bases and J dropped 6 bases, with 5 bases sitting between them. Looked up from germline, CDR1 is SGHTS and CDR2 is YDEGEE. The CDR3 is 12 residues long. In DNA, the CDR3 is TGTGCCAGCAGCTTAGCGTCCGGGGAGCTGTTTTTT. The encoded protein is CASSLASGELFF.

This clonotype appeared many times. The gene calls are TRBV6-2 or TRBV6-3 and TRBJ2-4; the D gene could be TRBD1 or TRBD2 (5 bases each). V was pared by 5 bases and J by 7 bases, with 15 bases between. Germline assignment: CDR1 MNHEY and CDR2 SVGEGT. CDR3 length equals 14 residues. CDR3 residues: CASSRHLGPNIQYF. In DNA, the CDR3 is TGTGCCAGCAGTCGACATCTGGGACCGAACATTCAGTACTTC.

This clonotype showed up many times. The chain links TRBV29-1 to TRBJ2-1; D not certain. This CDR3 region has 14 residues. Germline CDR1 and CDR2: SQVTM and ANQGSEA. Trimming removed 7 bases from V and 0 bases from J, with 13 bases in between. The CDR3 loop reads CSARTATSYNEQFF. The CDR3 DNA reads as TGCAGCGCTAGGACGGCCACCTCCTACAATGAGCAGTTCTTC.

This clonotype was seen repeatedly, ten times or more. V gene TRBV3-1 combines with J gene TRBJ2-7; 8 nucleotides agree with TRBD1. V lost 4 bases to trimming and J lost 6 bases; unmatched junction nucleotides: 5. The CDR3 extends over 13 amino acids. Germline CDR1 LGHDT, CDR2 YNNKEL (reference sequence). CDR3 bases: TGTGCCAGCAGCCGAGGACAGGGAGGCGAGCAGTACTTC. As protein: CASSRGQGGEQYF.

The sample holds a few counts of this clonotype. The chain joins TRBV2 to TRBJ2-5, with 8 positions matching TRBD2. This CDR3 region has 14 residues. V lost 4 bases and J lost 0; bases outside the gene matches: 1. Germline CDR1 SNHLY, CDR2 FYNNEI. The CDR3 loop is CASSAGGYQETQYF. CDR3 DNA: TGTGCCAGCAGTGCGGGGGGGTACCAAGAGACCCAGTACTTC.

This clonotype was seen repeatedly, ten times or more. This rearrangement joins TRBV11-3 to TRBJ2-1; 9 nucleotides match TRBD2. This CDR3 comprises 18 residues. Trimming at V came to 4 bases and at J to 7 bases, leaving 17 bases not matched to a gene. Looked up from germline, CDR1 is SGHNT and CDR2 is YENEEA. The CDR3 region is CASSSHPFAGGPQNEQFF. The CDR3 DNA follows: TGTGCCAGCAGCTCCCACCCTTTCGCGGGAGGGCCTCAGAATGAGCAGTTCTTC.